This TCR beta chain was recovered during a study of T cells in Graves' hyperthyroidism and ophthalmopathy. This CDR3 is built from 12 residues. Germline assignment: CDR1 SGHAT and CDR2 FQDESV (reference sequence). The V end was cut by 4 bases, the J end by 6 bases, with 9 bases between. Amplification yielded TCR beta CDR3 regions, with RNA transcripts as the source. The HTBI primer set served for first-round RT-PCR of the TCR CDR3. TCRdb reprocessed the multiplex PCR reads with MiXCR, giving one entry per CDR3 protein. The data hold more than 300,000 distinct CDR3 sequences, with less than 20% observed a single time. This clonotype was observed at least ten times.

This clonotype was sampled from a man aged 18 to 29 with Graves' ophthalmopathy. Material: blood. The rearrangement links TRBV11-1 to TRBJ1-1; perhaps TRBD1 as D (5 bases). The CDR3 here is CASSYDRAEAFF. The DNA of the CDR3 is TGTGCCAGCAGCTACGACAGAGCTGAAGCTTTCTTT.